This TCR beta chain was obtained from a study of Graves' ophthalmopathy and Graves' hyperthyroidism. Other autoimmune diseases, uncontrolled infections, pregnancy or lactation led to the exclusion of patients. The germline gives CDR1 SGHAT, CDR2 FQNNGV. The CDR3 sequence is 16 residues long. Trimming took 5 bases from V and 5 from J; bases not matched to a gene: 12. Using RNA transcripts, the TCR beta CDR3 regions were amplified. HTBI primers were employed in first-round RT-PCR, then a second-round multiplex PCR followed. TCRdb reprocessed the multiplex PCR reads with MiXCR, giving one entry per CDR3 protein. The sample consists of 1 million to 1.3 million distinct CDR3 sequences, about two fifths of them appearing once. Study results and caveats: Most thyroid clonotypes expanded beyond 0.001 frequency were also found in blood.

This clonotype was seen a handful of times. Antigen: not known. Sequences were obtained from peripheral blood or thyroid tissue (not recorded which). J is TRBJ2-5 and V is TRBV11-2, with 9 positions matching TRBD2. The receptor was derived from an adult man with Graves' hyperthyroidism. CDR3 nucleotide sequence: TGTGCCAGCAGCCCTGGCGGGGGGGAGGGCCTTGAGACCCAGTACTTC. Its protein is CASSPGGGEGLETQYF.